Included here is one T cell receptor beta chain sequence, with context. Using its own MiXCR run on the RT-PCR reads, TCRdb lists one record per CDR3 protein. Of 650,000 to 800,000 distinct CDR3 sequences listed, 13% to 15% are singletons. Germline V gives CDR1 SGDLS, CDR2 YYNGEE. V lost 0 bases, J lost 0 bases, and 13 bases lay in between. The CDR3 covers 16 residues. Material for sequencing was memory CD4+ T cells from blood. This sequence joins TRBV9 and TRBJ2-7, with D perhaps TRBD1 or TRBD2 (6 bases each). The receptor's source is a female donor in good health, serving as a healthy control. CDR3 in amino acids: CASSVGQRGPSYEQYF. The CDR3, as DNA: TGTGCCAGCAGCGTAGGTCAACGGGGGCCCTCCTACGAGCAGTACTTC.